Below, one T cell receptor (beta chain) is given with its context. A few counts support this clonotype. There is no known antigen for this receptor. No much larger clone exists at a distance of one base, and base qualities are not known. TCRdb records Illumina NovaSeq 6000 as the sequencer. TCR cDNA was synthesized by 5'RACE template switching, which introduced a universal primer site and unique molecular identifiers. cDNA synthesis was primed from both the TCR alpha and TCR beta constant segments. Library amplification involved two PCR steps, and the second step added sample barcodes and sequencing adapters. Libraries were sequenced on Illumina HiSeq 2500 (2x100 bp) or NovaSeq (2x150 bp). As for how the authors treated the data: MIGEC was used to demultiplex reads and collapse the reads into UMI consensus sequences, and MiXCR was used for V(D)J alignment. Vaccine-responding clonotypes were defined with edgeR using replicate PBMC samples, requiring FDR below 0.01 and a log2 fold change above 5 up to day 15. Each bulk clonotype received a CD4 or CD8 identity based on whether the sequenced CD4 or CD8 repertoire contained that clonotype at higher abundance. In TCRdb, the public reads were trimmed at Q25 with fastp and aligned with MiXCR, with productive beta chains retained. Entries that share a CDR3 protein sequence are merged under the most common genes and DNA. The V and J calls come from TCRdb's annotation, not from the publication. Here the sample has around 320,000 distinct CDR3 sequences; 3.5% to 5% occur a single time. Clones ranked in the top ten supply 15% to 20% of the sample.

This sample is drawn from a study of T cells after yellow fever vaccination (dated by TCRdb to the late 2010s). Looking at the study overall: Libraries from fractions with low cell numbers were prepared with the SMART-Seq v4 Ultra Low Input RNA kit. To follow T-cell clones before and after both primary and booster YFV17D yellow fever vaccination, bulk TCR alpha and beta repertoires underwent longitudinal sequencing. Two healthy male donors, one aged 18 to 30 and one aged 30 to 39 years, were included in the cohort. Blood was drawn at multiple timepoints before and after primary and secondary immunization, with bulk PBMC replicates and cell subsets isolated. What the study reported, not specific to this receptor: Compared with the primary T-cell response, the secondary T-cell response was weaker but faster, peaking on day 5 rather than day 15. Because the study included only two donors, the extent to which the findings can be generalized is limited. Computational filtering was required because FACS-sorted repertoires could contain abundant contaminating clonotypes from the bulk population. A small fraction of clonotypes showed up in both the CD4 and CD8 compartments, probably as a result of convergent recombination. After the booster, most of the clones that had expanded following primary vaccination were detected again (around 95% of CD4 and 85% to 90% of CD8), which suggests that memory was broadly maintained.

Measured from the cysteine to the phenylalanine, the CDR3 is 14 residues long. Only CDR3 DNA remains: 42 bases, in frame from the first base. The germline V end is reduced by 7 bases and the J end by 8 bases; junction bases left unmatched: 7. CDR1 and CDR2, per the germline V gene, are MRHNA and SNTAGT. The treatment or condition label, read with the paper, signifies: live attenuated yellow fever vaccine strain. At each blood-draw timepoint, two biological replicates of bulk PBMCs were obtained. A standard Ficoll-Paque protocol was used to isolate PBMCs from peripheral blood. RNA was extracted with TriZol from bulk PBMCs, CD4 and CD8 fractions, and dextramer-positive and dextramer-negative fractions.

The receptor's source is a young man who received the YFV17D yellow fever vaccine. The chain is encoded by TRBV6-4 joined to TRBJ1-6; a stretch of 8 junction bases matches TRBD1. This specimen was PBMCs, taken 15 days after the yellow fever booster vaccination. CDR3 protein: CASIADRGDSPLHF. The sequence in DNA is TGTGCCAGCATTGCCGACAGGGGAGATTCACCCCTCCACTTT.